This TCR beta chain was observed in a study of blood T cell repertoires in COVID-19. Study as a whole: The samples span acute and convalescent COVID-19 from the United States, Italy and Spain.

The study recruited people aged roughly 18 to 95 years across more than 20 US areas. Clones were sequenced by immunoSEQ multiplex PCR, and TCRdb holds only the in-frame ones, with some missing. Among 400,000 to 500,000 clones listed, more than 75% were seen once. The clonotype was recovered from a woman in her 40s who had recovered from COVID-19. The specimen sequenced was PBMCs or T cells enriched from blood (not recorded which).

CDR3 loop: CASNAWGENTEAFF. CDR3 in DNA: TGTGCCAGCAACGCGTGGGGGGAGAACACTGAAGCTTTCTTT. This rearrangement joins TRBV28 to TRBJ1-1, with TRBD1 as a possible D gene (5 bases). The germline V gene has CDR1 MDHEN and CDR2 SYDVKM. The CDR3 runs 14 residues. With 7 bases removed from V and 1 base from J, the gap between germline ends came to 13 bases.